These T cell receptor beta chains were read from a single sample in a study of beta chain features in type 1 diabetes. Sequenced by immunoSEQ multiplex PCR; TCRdb stores in-frame clones only, minus some. The sample has 900,000 or so clones, roughly 16% seen once. Source material: naive CD4+ T cells from blood. Receptors originate from a woman between 18 and 29 years old in good health. Each CDR3 is given with its conserved first and last residue. D genes are given only for firm matches. Only part of the rows carry a size: once, few, many, or a class if the clone is expanded.

CDR3aa	CDR3nt	j_gene	d_gene	abundance	v_gene
CASSFLHTGELFF	TGTGCCAGCAGCTTCCTCCACACCGGGGAGCTGTTTTTT	TRBJ2-2	NA	few	TRBV11-1
CASSQDLGFEKLFF	TGTGCCAGCAGCCAAGATTTGGGGTTTGAAAAACTGTTTTTT	TRBJ1-4	NA	NA	TRBV14
CSVGSSGSWYEQYF	TGCAGCGTTGGTTCCAGCGGGAGTTGGTACGAGCAGTACTTC	TRBJ2-7	TRBD2	NA	TRBV29-1
CASSFGADFDEQFF	TGCGCCAGCAGCTTCGGAGCGGACTTCGATGAGCAGTTCTTC	TRBJ2-1	NA	NA	TRBV5-1
CASSLINTGELFF	TGTGCCAGCAGCTTAATCAACACCGGGGAGCTGTTTTTT	TRBJ2-2	NA	few	TRBV7-2
CASSVASFHEQYF	TGCGCCAGCAGTGTGGCTAGCTTCCACGAGCAGTACTTC	TRBJ2-7	NA	few	TRBV10-2
CASSEIGPPEAFF	TGTGCCAGCAGTGAAATCGGGCCTCCTGAAGCTTTCTTT	TRBJ1-1	NA	few	TRBV25-1
CASSRREGELFF	TGTGCCAGCAGCCGCCGGGAGGGGGAGCTGTTTTTT	TRBJ2-2	NA	NA	TRBV13
CASSHSLYTDTQYF	TGTGCCAGCAGCCACTCCCTTTACACAGATACGCAGTATTTT	TRBJ2-3	NA	few	TRBV4-2
CAISAKNLDTEAFF	TGTGCCATCAGTGCTAAGAATCTCGACACTGAAGCTTTCTTT	TRBJ1-1	NA	few	TRBV10-3
CASSLAGQPQHF	TGTGCCAGCAGCTTAGCGGGTCAGCCCCAGCATTTT	TRBJ1-5	NA	NA	TRBV7-2
CASSPGLAGMNEQYF	TGTGCCAGCAGCCCGGGACTAGCGGGGATGAACGAGCAGTACTTC	TRBJ2-7	TRBD2	NA	TRBV7-2
CASRSLAKNIQYF	TGTGCCAGCAGGTCATTAGCCAAAAACATTCAGTACTTC	TRBJ2-4	NA	few	TRBV2
CASSEGVSYEQYF	TGCGCCAGCAGTGAGGGGGTTTCCTACGAGCAGTACTTC	TRBJ2-7	NA	NA	TRBV10-2
CASSTYGGTSYEQYF	TGTGCCAGCAGTACCTACGGGGGGACCTCCTACGAGCAGTACTTC	TRBJ2-7	TRBD2	few	TRBV28
CASSPTSGHSYEQYF	TGTGCCAGCAGCCCTACTAGCGGACACTCCTACGAGCAGTACTTC	TRBJ2-7	TRBD2	NA	TRBV27
CASSKNGRWDIQYF	TGTGCCAGTAGTAAGAACGGGAGGTGGGACATTCAGTACTTC	TRBJ2-4	TRBD2	NA	TRBV19
CASQPPLDSDTQYF	TGTGCCAGCCAACCCCCCCTTGACTCAGATACGCAGTATTTT	TRBJ2-3	NA	NA	TRBV6-6
CASSMTVEETQYF	TGTGCCAGTAGTATGACAGTCGAAGAGACCCAGTACTTC	TRBJ2-5	NA	few	TRBV19
CASSFTGLREGTGELFF	TGTGCCAGCAGCTTCACTGGCTTGAGGGAAGGGACCGGGGAGCTGTTTTTT	TRBJ2-2	NA	NA	TRBV7-2
CASRLAGGNLVGQFF	TGTGCCAGCAGACTAGCGGGAGGAAACCTGGTGGGGCAGTTCTTC	TRBJ2-1	TRBD2	NA	TRBV11-2
CASSPWPSGRVGTQYF	TGTGCCAGCAGCCCTTGGCCTAGCGGGAGAGTGGGTACGCAGTATTTT	TRBJ2-3	TRBD2	NA	TRBV7-3
CASSQEPGTGGQPQHF	TGCGCCAGCAGCCAAGAGCCCGGGACAGGGGGTCAGCCCCAGCATTTT	TRBJ1-5	TRBD1	few	TRBV4-3
CASSLGVGVGGEKLFF	TGTGCCAGCAGCTTAGGGGTTGGGGTGGGTGGTGAAAAACTGTTTTTT	TRBJ1-4	NA	few	TRBV7-2
CASSQETGEGQPQHF	TGCGCCAGCAGCCAAGAGACAGGGGAGGGTCAGCCCCAGCATTTT	TRBJ1-5	TRBD1	NA	TRBV4-1
CASSFRGDTQYF	TGTGCCAGCAGTTTCCGCGGAGATACGCAGTATTTT	TRBJ2-3	NA	NA	TRBV27
CASSSPVGAYEQYF	TGTGCCAGCAGTTCCCCGGTAGGGGCCTACGAGCAGTACTTC	TRBJ2-7	NA	NA	TRBV28
CASSVATSAGNTIYF	TGTGCCAGCAGCGTAGCTACGTCCGCTGGAAACACCATATATTTT	TRBJ1-3	NA	NA	TRBV9
CASSIPGGSGSSGRQFF	TGTGCCAGCAGCATCCCTGGAGGTTCGGGGTCTAGCGGGAGACAGTTCTTC	TRBJ2-1	TRBD2	NA	TRBV5-4
CASSEILEDTQYF	TGTGCCAGCAGTGAAATTTTGGAAGATACGCAGTATTTT	TRBJ2-3	NA	few	TRBV2